These 19 T cell receptor beta chains originate from one sample sequenced in a study of beta chain features in type 1 diabetes. The antigens for these receptors are not known. The sequenced template was cDNA made from the entire isolated RNA. Method: immunoSEQ multiplex PCR; TCRdb's copy keeps in-frame clones and lacks some. The sample consists of 400,000 or so clones, roughly 9.8% of them appearing once. Whole-study findings and limits: Among all four CD4+ subsets, Type 1 diabetes patients had TCRB CDR3s that were moderately but significantly shorter.

The sequencing input was central memory CD4+ T cells from blood. Receptors were obtained from a man aged 30 to 39 with type 1 diabetes.

This clone was observed a few times. The chain links TRBV6-1 to TRBJ1-5; 9 bases line up with TRBD1. The CDR3 spans 16 residues. J was trimmed by 1 base and V by 4 bases; bases with no gene match: 5. Per the germline V gene, CDR1 is MNHNS and CDR2 is SASEGT. The CDR3 DNA sequence: TGTGCCAGCAGTGGGGCCGGGACAGGGAGCAATCAGCCCCAGCATTTT. This codes for CASSGAGTGSNQPQHF.

This clone was seen only a few times. The chain couples TRBV28 to TRBJ2-7, with D perhaps matching TRBD1 (6 bases). Germline assignment: CDR1 MDHEN and CDR2 SYDVKM. Trimming took 2 bases from V and 5 from J, leaving 19 bases between them. This CDR3 region has 16 residues. CDR3 amino acids: CASSLGGQGPGHEQYF. Written as DNA, the CDR3 is TGTGCCAGCAGTTTAGGGGGCCAGGGGCCGGGACACGAGCAGTACTTC.

This clone was picked up a small number of times. The chain carries TRBV28 and TRBJ2-7; 9 bases fit TRBD1. Trimming cost V 6 bases and J 5 bases; bases outside gene matches: 8. CDR1 and CDR2 from the germline V gene are MDHEN and SYDVKM. The CDR3 runs 14 residues. This chain's CDR3 is CASRAPGQGDEQYF. DNA for the CDR3: TGTGCCAGCAGGGCCCCGGGACAGGGCGACGAGCAGTACTTC.

The chain has TRBV7-2 and TRBJ1-1; 8 bases align to TRBD1. The J segment lost 5 bases and the V segment lost 5 bases, leaving 16 bases of the junction unmatched. The CDR3 contains 17 residues. CDR1 is SGHTA, CDR2 FQGNSA, per germline. The CDR3 loop reads CASSQEPVGQGITEAFF. The CDR3 DNA reads TGTGCCAGCAGCCAAGAACCCGTCGGACAGGGAATAACTGAAGCTTTCTTT.

This clone was observed a handful of times. Other DNA sequences in the same sample also yield this CDR3. The chain is built from TRBV7-9 and TRBJ2-2, with TRBD1 matching 7 bases. The ends lost 1 base at V and 0 bases at J; junction bases unmatched: 5. Germline-derived CDR1 and CDR2 are SEHNR and FQNEAQ (reference sequence). The CDR3 totals 17 residues. DNA of the CDR3: TGTGCCAGCAGCTTAGTTTCTGGGACAGCGAACACCGGGGAGCTGTTTTTT. It translates to CASSLVSGTANTGELFF.

The chain uses TRBV10-3 and TRBJ1-1; tentative D call: TRBD1 (6 bases). The CDR3 extends over 15 amino acids. CDR1 is ENHRY and CDR2 is SYGVKD in the germline V gene. Trimming removed 1 base at V and 2 bases at J, with 11 bases between. This CDR3 is CAISELGGGNTEAFF. The DNA of the CDR3 is TGTGCCATCAGTGAGTTAGGGGGTGGAAACACTGAAGCTTTCTTT.

A few counts support this clone. The J gene is TRBJ2-3, the V gene TRBV14; unclear D gene. The CDR3 loop spans 14 amino acids. Germline V gene sequence: CDR1 SGHDN, CDR2 FVKESK. The germline V and J ends were trimmed by 4 bases and 4 bases, with 12 bases remaining between them. The CDR3 protein is CASSPSLGADTQYF. The DNA of the CDR3 is TGTGCCAGCAGCCCCTCGTTGGGCGCAGATACGCAGTATTTT. Full variable domain (outside the CDR3, taken from reference TRBV14 and TRBJ2-3): EAGVTQFPSHSVIEKGQTVTLRCDPISGHDNLYWYRRVMGKEIKFLLHFVKESKQDESGMPNNRFLAERTGGTYSTLKVQPAELEDSGVYFCASSPSLGADTQYFGPGTRLTVL.

This clone was counted only a few times. The V call is TRBV7-2, the J call TRBJ2-1, with D perhaps TRBD2 (5 bases). Germline V gene sequence: CDR1 SGHTA, CDR2 FQGNSA. V lost 7 bases and J lost 9, with 13 bases in between. CDR3 length: 12 residues. CDR3 DNA: TGTGCCAGCACCGGCACGGGGTTTGAGCAGTTCTTC. Its protein product is CASTGTGFEQFF.

Notes on this clone: The junction does not match germline at one end; this may be a read error. The V call is TRBV7-2, the J call TRBJ1-1, with 11 bases fitting TRBD1. The CDR3 consists of 15 residues. Germline CDR1 SGHTA, CDR2 FQGNSA. CDR3 coding DNA: TGTGCCAGCAGTTCGGACAGGGGGCCACTCGTTCGGCTGATCTTT. This sequence encodes CASSSDRGPLVRLIF.

The gene calls are TRBV7-9 and TRBJ2-7; D gene unclear. The CDR3 is 14 amino acids. The germline V gene has CDR1 SEHNR and CDR2 FQNEAQ (reference sequence). Trimming took 2 bases from V and 0 from J, leaving 8 bases between them. This CDR3 is CASSLRLDSYEQYF. DNA for the CDR3: TGTGCCAGCAGCTTAAGGCTAGACTCCTACGAGCAGTACTTC. Full variable domain (remainder filled in from reference TRBV7-9 and TRBJ2-7): DTGVSQNPRHKITKRGQNVTFRCDPISEHNRLYWYRQTLGQGPEFLTYFQNEAQLEKSRLLSDRFSAERPKGSFSTLEIQRTEQGDSAMYLCASSLRLDSYEQYFGPGTRLTVT.

This clone turned up a few times. This sequence joins TRBV19 and TRBJ1-1, with D perhaps TRBD1 (5 bases). V was shortened by 2 bases and J by 5 bases, with 12 bases between the two germline ends. Per the germline V gene, CDR1 is LNHDA and CDR2 is SQIVND (reference sequence). The CDR3 has 14 residues. The CDR3 sequence is CASSIKGPPTEAFF. CDR3 nucleotide sequence: TGTGCCAGTAGTATAAAGGGACCTCCAACTGAAGCTTTCTTT.

Only a few counts were recorded for this clone. The CDR3 DNA reads as TGTGCCAGCAGTTTGGACGGCGGGCCAACCCCAGATACGCAGTATTTT. Protein: CASSLDGGPTPDTQYF. The rearrangement links TRBV6-5 to TRBJ2-3, with D possibly being TRBD2 (5 bases). The CDR3 is 16 residues long. V was trimmed by 4 bases and J by 4 bases, leaving 18 bases between them. The germline V gene has CDR1 MNHEY and CDR2 SVGAGI.

This clone was seen more than once but under ten times. The chain couples TRBV18 to TRBJ1-1, with 9 bases lining up with TRBD1. The CDR3 consists of 15 residues. Germline loops: CDR1 KGHSH, CDR2 LQKENI. J was trimmed by 6 bases and V by 3 bases; bases with no gene match: 8. The CDR3 protein is CASSPADRGFAEAFF. The DNA of the CDR3 is TGTGCCAGCTCACCGGCCGACAGGGGGTTCGCTGAAGCTTTCTTT.

This rearrangement joins TRBV21-1 to TRBJ2-2; the tabulated D call, TRBD1, remains unverified against the DNA. TRBV21-1 is a recognized pseudogene. This CDR3 comprises 15 residues. Here the CDR3 DNA reads TGTGCCAGCAGCAAAGATCCGACAAACACCGGGGAGCTGTTTTTT. It codes for CASSKDPTNTGELFF.

This clone was observed a handful of times. The chain carries TRBV6-6 and TRBJ2-3; the match to TRBD2 covers 10 bases. CDR1 MNHNY and CDR2 SVGAGI come from the germline V gene (reference sequence). The CDR3 extends over 15 amino acids. The trim removed 10 bases at V and 4 bases at J, leaving 11 bases unmatched. The CDR3 sequence is CAIRDQREGPDTQYF. CDR3 coding DNA: TGTGCCATCAGGGACCAGCGGGAGGGCCCAGATACGCAGTATTTT.

This clone was seen a handful of times. This chain connects TRBV11-2 to TRBJ2-1; D gene ambiguous. This CDR3 has 13 amino acids. V gave up 3 bases and J gave up 5 bases, with 8 bases separating them. In germline, CDR1 is SGHAT, CDR2 FQNNGV. CDR3 amino acids: CASSFNVDNEQFF. CDR3 in DNA: TGTGCCAGCAGCTTTAACGTCGACAATGAGCAGTTCTTC.

A few counts support this clone. V gene TRBV30 combines with J gene TRBJ1-5; D gene unclear. From germline, CDR1 is GTSNPN and CDR2 SVGIG (reference sequence). The CDR3 loop spans 12 amino acids. Deletions cut 0 bases from V and 6 bases from J, with 6 bases between. CDR3 sequence (DNA): TGTGCCTGGAGTGTAAAGGGTCAGCCCCAGCATTTT. Residues: CAWSVKGQPQHF.

The genes are TRBV20-1 and TRBJ2-1; D gene unclear. Trimming cost V 5 bases and J 9 bases, with 11 bases left between them. CDR1 DFQATT and CDR2 SNEGSKA come from the germline V gene (reference sequence). The CDR3 consists of 11 residues. The DNA for the CDR3 is TGCAGTGCTTGGTTGTATAGTGAGCAGTTCTTC. Translating it yields CSAWLYSEQFF.

This clone has a handful of counts. The chain has TRBV21-1 and TRBJ2-7; the tabulated D call, TRBD2, remains unverified against the DNA. TRBV21-1 is labeled a pseudogene. The CDR3 spans 13 residues. CDR3: CASRGRSSYEQYF. As DNA, the CDR3 is TGTGCCAGCAGAGGCCGGAGCTCCTACGAGCAGTACTTC.